Shown below are 18 T cell receptor beta chains from a single sample sequenced in a study of cytomegalovirus exposure and HLA in healthy donors. The study ran its PCR with 60 Vbeta and 13 Jbeta primers. Profiling relied on immunoSEQ multiplex PCR, and the TCRdb table lists in-frame clones only, not all of them. The data contain approximately 74,000 clones, approximately 75% of them singletons. The sequencing input was PBMCs. The receptor source for this set is a man aged 60 to 69 in good health and CMV-seropositive.

The chain joins TRBV2 to TRBJ1-4; no reliable D call. The V and J ends lost 2 bases and 1 base respectively, with 8 bases between them. The CDR3 loop spans 15 amino acids. Germline CDR1 SNHLY, CDR2 FYNNEI. In DNA form, the CDR3 reads TGTGCCAGCAGTGAATCCGGGATAACTAATGAAAAACTGTTTTTT. It translates to CASSESGITNEKLFF.

This rearrangement joins TRBV5-1 to TRBJ1-1; 7 positions agree with TRBD1. Germline V gene lookup returns CDR1 SGHRS and CDR2 YFSETQ. The trim removed 5 bases at V and 6 bases at J, leaving 10 bases unmatched. This CDR3 contains 14 residues. CDR3 sequence reads: CASSLQGVSSEAFF. For the CDR3, the DNA is TGCGCCAGCAGTCTTCAGGGGGTTTCGTCTGAAGCTTTCTTT.

The chain combines TRBV6-1 with TRBJ2-7, with 7 bases aligning to TRBD2. This CDR3 is 12 amino acids long. Germline V lookup: CDR1 MNHNS, CDR2 SASEGT. V lost 8 bases, J lost 0 bases, and 1 base stayed unmatched. CDR3 in DNA: TGTGCCAGCGCGGGAGACTCCTACGAGCAGTACTTC. As protein: CASAGDSYEQYF.

The chain carries TRBV6-6 and TRBJ2-1; 9 positions agree with TRBD2. The germline gives CDR1 MNHNY, CDR2 SVGAGI (reference sequence). The CDR3 sequence is 14 residues long. The V and J ends lost 2 bases and 10 bases, in that order; junction bases with no gene match: 6. The CDR3 DNA sequence: TGTGCCAGCAGTTACGGCGGGGGGGCCGAGGAGCAGTTCTTC. Translation: CASSYGGGAEEQFF.

This chain links TRBV27 with TRBJ1-5; 8 nucleotides agree with TRBD1. The germline CDR1 and CDR2 sequences are MNHEY and SMNVEV (reference sequence). The CDR3 length is 15 residues. J gave up 1 base and V 4 bases, and 3 bases lay outside the gene matches. The CDR3 region is CASSSGGVSNQPQHF. The CDR3 nucleotides read TGTGCCAGCAGTTCAGGGGGCGTAAGCAATCAGCCCCAGCATTTT.

The genes are TRBV9 and TRBJ2-7; D is possibly TRBD2 (7 bases). Per germline, CDR1 SGDLS and CDR2 YYNGEE. The CDR3 runs to 16 residues. V gave up 7 bases and J gave up 2 bases, with 22 bases separating them. The CDR3: CASSPGRGGATYEQYF. In nucleotides, the CDR3 is TGTGCCAGCTCCCCGGGCCGTGGGGGGGCAACCTACGAGCAGTACTTC.

The chain links TRBV6-1 to TRBJ2-1, with TRBD2 identical over 12 bases. This CDR3 comprises 17 residues. The ends lost 4 bases at V and 8 bases at J; junction bases unmatched: 12. Looked up from germline, CDR1 is MNHNS and CDR2 is SASEGT. The CDR3 reads CASSATSGSGFAYEQFF. For the CDR3, the DNA is TGTGCCAGCAGTGCGACTAGCGGGAGCGGATTCGCTTATGAGCAGTTCTTC.

In its sample, this clone was seen a few times. This chain links TRBV7-2 with TRBJ1-1; TRBD1 might be the D (5 bases). The CDR3 sequence is 15 residues long. V lost 5 bases and J 4 bases, leaving 17 bases between the germline ends. CDR1 and CDR2 (germline): SGHTA, FQGNSA. The CDR3 reads CASSSGGGIGTEAFF. The CDR3 coding sequence is TGTGCCAGCAGCAGCGGGGGGGGAATCGGCACTGAAGCTTTCTTT. Complete variable domain (other parts from reference TRBV7-2 and TRBJ1-1): GAGVSQSPSNKVTEKGKDVELRCDPISGHTALYWYRQSLGQGLEFLIYFQGNSAPDKSGLPSDRFSAERTGGSVSTLTIQRTQQEDSAVYLCASSSGGGIGTEAFFGQGTRLTVV.

The V call is TRBV6-5, the J call TRBJ2-4, with D possibly being TRBD2 (5 bases). The V end was cut by 5 bases, the J end by 7 bases, with 18 bases between. CDR3 size: 15 residues. Germline V gene lookup returns CDR1 MNHEY and CDR2 SVGAGI. Here the CDR3 reads CASSHPPPRENIQYF. CDR3 coding DNA: TGTGCCAGCAGTCACCCTCCTCCGAGGGAGAACATTCAGTACTTC.

The rearrangement links TRBV5-1 to TRBJ2-5; 7 bases align to TRBD2. Germline-derived CDR1 and CDR2 are SGHRS and YFSETQ. The V gene end was trimmed by 4 bases and the J gene end by 2 bases; junction bases not matched to a gene: 5. The CDR3 loop spans 14 amino acids. The CDR3 DNA reads as TGCGCCAGCAGCACCCGGGGGGTACAAGAGACCCAGTACTTC. This translates into CASSTRGVQETQYF.

The CDR3: CASGGLLNTDTQYF. CDR3 bases: TGTGCCAGTGGGGGACTACTCAACACAGATACGCAGTATTTT. V gene TRBV19 combines with J gene TRBJ2-3, with 7 bases aligning to TRBD2. The CDR3 contains 14 residues. V shed 8 bases and J 2 bases; nucleotides not matched to a gene: 7. Germline lookup yields CDR1 LNHDA and CDR2 SQIVND (reference sequence).

This clone was seen only a few times. This chain connects TRBV5-1 to TRBJ2-2; 9 bases map to TRBD1. CDR1 and CDR2 (germline): SGHRS, YFSETQ. This CDR3 comprises 18 residues. The V segment lost 0 bases and the J segment 4 bases; nucleotides outside the gene matches: 10. The CDR3 coding sequence is TGCGCCAGCAGCTTGGCCTTAGTCGGGACAGGGTCCACCGGGGAGCTGTTTTTT. This encodes CASSLALVGTGSTGELFF.

This clone has only one observation. V usage is TRBV5-4 and J usage is TRBJ1-2; the D gene is possibly TRBD1 (6 bases). CDR1 is SGHNT and CDR2 is YYREEE in the germline V gene (reference sequence). V shed 7 bases and J shed 7 bases, with 14 bases lying between them. The CDR3 is 12 amino acids. Here the CDR3 reads CASVGGAGGYTF. In DNA, the CDR3 is TGTGCCAGCGTGGGGGGGGCCGGTGGCTACACCTTC.

This clone has a handful of counts. The rearrangement uses TRBV11-3 and TRBJ2-3, with D perhaps matching TRBD1 (6 bases). Germline V gene sequence: CDR1 SGHNT, CDR2 YENEEA. Trimming removed 2 bases from V and 5 bases from J, with 11 bases in between. The length of the CDR3 is 14 residues. As DNA, the CDR3 is TGTGCCAGCAGCTTAACAGGGATCATAGATACGCAGTATTTT. This translates into CASSLTGIIDTQYF.

The chain employs TRBV6-6 and TRBJ2-1; 10 bases line up with TRBD1. V shed 7 bases and J 4 bases; nucleotides not matched to a gene: 10. The CDR3 runs to 16 residues. The germline gives CDR1 MNHNY, CDR2 SVGAGI (reference sequence). The CDR3, as DNA: TGTGCCAGCACCGAACGGGGGACAGGGGCTTACAATGAGCAGTTCTTC. Its protein product is CASTERGTGAYNEQFF.

This chain joins TRBV5-1 and TRBJ2-1, with 12 bases that match TRBD2. CDR1 and CDR2 from the germline V gene are SGHRS and YFSETQ. This CDR3 region has 16 residues. The V segment lost 0 bases and the J segment 4 bases; nucleotides outside the gene matches: 2. CDR3 in DNA: TGCGCCAGCAGCTTGGGGACTAGCGGGACTTACAATGAGCAGTTCTTC. Translated: CASSLGTSGTYNEQFF.

The genes are TRBV18 and TRBJ2-7, with D perhaps TRBD1 (5 bases). CDR1 and CDR2 from the germline V gene are KGHSH and LQKENI. There are 14 residues in the CDR3. The V gene lost 0 bases and the J gene lost 2 bases, with 8 bases spanning the gap. CDR3 in amino acids: CASSPPQGTYEQYF. CDR3 DNA sequence: TGTGCCAGCTCACCACCGCAGGGTACCTACGAGCAGTACTTC.

This chain uses TRBV19 with TRBJ1-5, with 8 bases matching TRBD1. The V segment lost 4 bases and the J segment 4 bases; nucleotides outside the gene matches: 3. CDR1 and CDR2 (germline): LNHDA, SQIVND (reference sequence). There are 14 residues in the CDR3. CDR3 sequence (DNA): TGTGCCAGTAGTAGACAGGGGACAAATCAGCCCCAGCATTTT. It encodes CASSRQGTNQPQHF.